Listed below are T cell receptor beta chains from one sample, sequenced in a study of blood T cell repertoires in COVID-19. Generated by immunoSEQ multiplex PCR, the TCRdb table keeps only in-frame clones and is missing some. The sample has 140,000 to 150,000 clones; about 90% are singletons. Sequenced sample: PBMCs or T cells enriched from blood (not recorded which). The receptors here all came from a man aged 55 to 69 who had recovered from COVID-19. Each CDR3 is given with its conserved first and last residue. Fields, in order: CDR3 DNA, CDR3 protein, CDR3 length, clone size, D gene, J gene, V gene. D genes are given only for firm matches. Size is omitted from some rows. Given values are once, few, many or a class for expanded clones.

CDR3 DNA: TGTGCCAGCAGTCCGGGACTAGCTTCCAATGAGCAGTTCTTC
CDR3 protein: CASSPGLASNEQFF
CDR3 length: 14
clone size: once
D gene: TRBD2
J gene: TRBJ2-1
V gene: TRBV2

CDR3 DNA: TGTGCCAGCAGTTTGGGACAGGGGGCTTACGAGCAGTACTTC
CDR3 protein: CASSLGQGAYEQYF
CDR3 length: 14
clone size: -
D gene: TRBD1
J gene: TRBJ2-7
V gene: TRBV27

CDR3 DNA: TGTGCCAGCAAGTTGGAACAGGGGGTAGAGACCCAGTACTTC
CDR3 protein: CASKLEQGVETQYF
CDR3 length: 14
clone size: -
D gene: TRBD1
J gene: TRBJ2-5
V gene: TRBV6-5

CDR3 DNA: TGTGCCAGCAGTGGAGGAGTCGGCGGCGGCTACACCTTC
CDR3 protein: CASSGGVGGGYTF
CDR3 length: 13
clone size: -
D gene: -
J gene: TRBJ1-2
V gene: TRBV2

CDR3 DNA: TGTGCCAGCAGCTTAATCGGGGGGGCCACAGATACGCAGTATTTT
CDR3 protein: CASSLIGGATDTQYF
CDR3 length: 15
clone size: once
D gene: TRBD2
J gene: TRBJ2-3
V gene: TRBV7-6

CDR3 DNA: TGTGCCAGCAGCTCGCGGGGGGAAGAGACCCAGTACTTC
CDR3 protein: CASSSRGEETQYF
CDR3 length: 13
clone size: -
D gene: TRBD2
J gene: TRBJ2-5
V gene: TRBV7-8

CDR3 DNA: TGTGCCAGCTCACCACTTGGACTAGCGGGGACCGGGGAGCAGTTCTTC
CDR3 protein: CASSPLGLAGTGEQFF
CDR3 length: 16
clone size: -
D gene: TRBD2
J gene: TRBJ2-1
V gene: TRBV18

CDR3 DNA: TGTGCCAGCGGACCTAGCTTTCTGCGTGAGCAGTTCTTC
CDR3 protein: CASGPSFLREQFF
CDR3 length: 13
clone size: -
D gene: -
J gene: TRBJ2-1
V gene: TRBV11-2

CDR3 DNA: TGTGCCAGCAGTTATCACTCTGGGGCCAACGTCCTGACTTTC
CDR3 protein: CASSYHSGANVLTF
CDR3 length: 14
clone size: -
D gene: -
J gene: TRBJ2-6
V gene: TRBV28

CDR3 DNA: TGTGCCAGCAGCCCCCCCGGGGCAGGGGTTTCGACCCTCCACTTT
CDR3 protein: CASSPPGAGVSTLHF
CDR3 length: 15
clone size: -
D gene: -
J gene: TRBJ1-6
V gene: TRBV7-9

CDR3 DNA: TGTGCCAGCACAAGGAGTTCATATAATTCACCCCTCCACTTT
CDR3 protein: CASTRSSYNSPLHF
CDR3 length: 14
clone size: once
D gene: -
J gene: TRBJ1-6
V gene: TRBV6-5

CDR3 DNA: TGTGCCTGGAGTGCCGGACAGCGAGTTGCAACTAATGAAAAACTGTTTTTT
CDR3 protein: CAWSAGQRVATNEKLFF
CDR3 length: 17
clone size: -
D gene: -
J gene: TRBJ1-4
V gene: TRBV30

CDR3 DNA: TGTGCCAGCAGCTTAATTGGTAGCCTCAGTGAGCAGTTCTTC
CDR3 protein: CASSLIGSLSEQFF
CDR3 length: 14
clone size: -
D gene: -
J gene: TRBJ2-1
V gene: TRBV7-3

CDR3 DNA: TGTGCCAGCAGTTTCAGTTCACCGTACGAGCAGTACTTC
CDR3 protein: CASSFSSPYEQYF
CDR3 length: 13
clone size: -
D gene: -
J gene: TRBJ2-7
V gene: TRBV6-1

CDR3 DNA: TGTGCCAGTAGTAGAGCCGGGACAGGGAGGGAGCAGTACTTC
CDR3 protein: CASSRAGTGREQYF
CDR3 length: 14
clone size: -
D gene: TRBD1
J gene: TRBJ2-7
V gene: TRBV19

CDR3 DNA: TGTGCCAGCAGCCTCAATCAAGGGGGCATTGATACGCAGTATTTT
CDR3 protein: CASSLNQGGIDTQYF
CDR3 length: 15
clone size: -
D gene: TRBD1
J gene: TRBJ2-3
V gene: TRBV7-6

CDR3 DNA: TGTGCCAGTAGTATCCTGGGCGGGGATTCACCCCTCCACTTT
CDR3 protein: CASSILGGDSPLHF
CDR3 length: 14
clone size: -
D gene: -
J gene: TRBJ1-6
V gene: TRBV19

CDR3 DNA: TGCGCCAGCAGCCACGAGGGTAGCGGGGTATACAATGAGCAGTTCTTC
CDR3 protein: CASSHEGSGVYNEQFF
CDR3 length: 16
clone size: -
D gene: TRBD2
J gene: TRBJ2-1
V gene: TRBV4-1

CDR3 DNA: TGTGCCAGCAGCCAAGATTTGCGGCAGGGGGGCACCGGGGAGCTGTTTTTT
CDR3 protein: CASSQDLRQGGTGELFF
CDR3 length: 17
clone size: -
D gene: -
J gene: TRBJ2-2
V gene: TRBV3-1/TRBV3-2

CDR3 DNA: TGTGCCACCAGCAGACTACGACGGGATAGCAATCAGCCCCAGCATTTT
CDR3 protein: CATSRLRRDSNQPQHF
CDR3 length: 16
clone size: once
D gene: -
J gene: TRBJ1-5
V gene: TRBV15

CDR3 DNA: TGTGCCAGCAGTTCGGGCGGTCGGGGGACGTACGAGCAGTACTTC
CDR3 protein: CASSSGGRGTYEQYF
CDR3 length: 15
clone size: -
D gene: -
J gene: TRBJ2-7
V gene: TRBV7-8

CDR3 DNA: TGTGCCAGCAGTCGGGACTCCCCGGGGGAGCTGTTTTTT
CDR3 protein: CASSRDSPGELFF
CDR3 length: 13
clone size: once
D gene: -
J gene: TRBJ2-2
V gene: TRBV2

CDR3 DNA: TGCAGCGTTGGGACAGGTCGGGAGACCCAGTACTTC
CDR3 protein: CSVGTGRETQYF
CDR3 length: 12
clone size: -
D gene: TRBD1
J gene: TRBJ2-5
V gene: TRBV29-1

CDR3 DNA: TGTGCCAGCAGGGAGACAGGGGGCAGTCAGCCCCAGCATTTT
CDR3 protein: CASRETGGSQPQHF
CDR3 length: 14
clone size: few
D gene: TRBD1
J gene: TRBJ1-5
V gene: TRBV2

CDR3 DNA: TGTGCCAGCACCCAAGGGGACAGGGCGGCACGCACCTTC
CDR3 protein: CASTQGDRAARTF
CDR3 length: 13
clone size: -
D gene: TRBD1
J gene: TRBJ1-2
V gene: TRBV7-9

CDR3 DNA: TGTGCCAGCAGCCAGTGGACTAGCGGTTACAATGAGCAGTTCTTC
CDR3 protein: CASSQWTSGYNEQFF
CDR3 length: 15
clone size: -
D gene: TRBD2
J gene: TRBJ2-1
V gene: TRBV14

CDR3 DNA: TGTGCCAGTAGTGCCATAGGGGTGGGCGAGCAGTACTTC
CDR3 protein: CASSAIGVGEQYF
CDR3 length: 13
clone size: -
D gene: -
J gene: TRBJ2-7
V gene: TRBV19

CDR3 DNA: TGCGCCAGCAGCTTCTCAGGACAGGGGACCTACGAGCAGTACTTC
CDR3 protein: CASSFSGQGTYEQYF
CDR3 length: 15
clone size: -
D gene: TRBD1
J gene: TRBJ2-7
V gene: TRBV5-1

CDR3 DNA: TGTGCCAGCAGCCAAGACAGGTTACGGCCCCAGCATTTT
CDR3 protein: CASSQDRLRPQHF
CDR3 length: 13
clone size: -
D gene: -
J gene: TRBJ1-5
V gene: TRBV6-5

CDR3 DNA: TGTGCCAGCAGTCATGGGACAGCTAACTATGGCTACACCTTC
CDR3 protein: CASSHGTANYGYTF
CDR3 length: 14
clone size: few
D gene: TRBD1
J gene: TRBJ1-2
V gene: TRBV28

CDR3 DNA: TGCGCCAGCAGCTTACAGGGGGCAGCCTACAATGAGCAGTTCTTC
CDR3 protein: CASSLQGAAYNEQFF
CDR3 length: 15
clone size: -
D gene: TRBD1
J gene: TRBJ2-1
V gene: TRBV5-1

CDR3 DNA: TGCGCCAGCAGCCCAGGGTTAAACACTGAAGCTTTCTTT
CDR3 protein: CASSPGLNTEAFF
CDR3 length: 13
clone size: -
D gene: -
J gene: TRBJ1-1
V gene: TRBV5-1

CDR3 DNA: TGCGCCAGCAGTGATACGATAAGGGGGAACCCCTACGAGCAGTACTTC
CDR3 protein: CASSDTIRGNPYEQYF
CDR3 length: 16
clone size: -
D gene: -
J gene: TRBJ2-7
V gene: TRBV10-2

CDR3 DNA: TGTGCCAGCAGCAAAGGGGTCAGGGGCCCTCGGGATGGGAATTCACCCCTCCACTTT
CDR3 protein: CASSKGVRGPRDGNSPLHF
CDR3 length: 19
clone size: -
D gene: -
J gene: TRBJ1-6
V gene: TRBV21-1

CDR3 DNA: TGTGCCAGCAGCCCCCAGGGAATTGAGCAGTTCTTC
CDR3 protein: CASSPQGIEQFF
CDR3 length: 12
clone size: -
D gene: -
J gene: TRBJ2-1
V gene: TRBV6-4

CDR3 DNA: TGTGCCAGCAGTTTATCGTGGGATTCCGGGGTCAATGAGCAGTTCTTC
CDR3 protein: CASSLSWDSGVNEQFF
CDR3 length: 16
clone size: -
D gene: -
J gene: TRBJ2-1
V gene: TRBV5-4

CDR3 DNA: TGTGCCAGTAGTATTTTTGGGACAGGGGCCTGGCAGCCCCAGCATTTT
CDR3 protein: CASSIFGTGAWQPQHF
CDR3 length: 16
clone size: -
D gene: TRBD1
J gene: TRBJ1-5
V gene: TRBV19

CDR3 DNA: TGTGCCAGCAGTGAATACGGGGTTGAAGCTTTCTTT
CDR3 protein: CASSEYGVEAFF
CDR3 length: 12
clone size: -
D gene: -
J gene: TRBJ1-1
V gene: TRBV25-1

CDR3 DNA: TGTGCCGGGATTGCCGGGAACACCATATATTTT
CDR3 protein: CAGIAGNTIYF
CDR3 length: 11
clone size: -
D gene: -
J gene: TRBJ1-3
V gene: TRBV30

CDR3 DNA: TGTGCCAGCAGAGCCGACAGAAATCAGCCCCAGCATTTT
CDR3 protein: CASRADRNQPQHF
CDR3 length: 13
clone size: -
D gene: -
J gene: TRBJ1-5
V gene: TRBV2

CDR3 DNA: TGTGCCAGCAGCTCCAAACAAGACAAATTCAACACTGAAGCTTTCTTT
CDR3 protein: CASSSKQDKFNTEAFF
CDR3 length: 16
clone size: -
D gene: -
J gene: TRBJ1-1
V gene: TRBV7-2

CDR3 DNA: TGCGCCAGCAGAACCCCGGGGTACACATCTAACTACGAGCAGTACTTC
CDR3 protein: CASRTPGYTSNYEQYF
CDR3 length: 16
clone size: once
D gene: -
J gene: TRBJ2-7
V gene: TRBV23-1

CDR3 DNA: TGTGCCATCAGCGGGACTAGCGGGAGTTACAATGAGCAGTTCTTC
CDR3 protein: CAISGTSGSYNEQFF
CDR3 length: 15
clone size: -
D gene: TRBD2
J gene: TRBJ2-1
V gene: TRBV10-3

CDR3 DNA: TGTGCCAGCAGTTTCGGACAGTCCTATAATTCACCCCTCCACTTT
CDR3 protein: CASSFGQSYNSPLHF
CDR3 length: 15
clone size: -
D gene: -
J gene: TRBJ1-6
V gene: TRBV3-1/TRBV3-2

CDR3 DNA: TGTGCCAGCAGCCAGAACAGGGGGTACCCCGAGCAGTACTTC
CDR3 protein: CASSQNRGYPEQYF
CDR3 length: 14
clone size: -
D gene: TRBD1
J gene: TRBJ2-7
V gene: TRBV4-2